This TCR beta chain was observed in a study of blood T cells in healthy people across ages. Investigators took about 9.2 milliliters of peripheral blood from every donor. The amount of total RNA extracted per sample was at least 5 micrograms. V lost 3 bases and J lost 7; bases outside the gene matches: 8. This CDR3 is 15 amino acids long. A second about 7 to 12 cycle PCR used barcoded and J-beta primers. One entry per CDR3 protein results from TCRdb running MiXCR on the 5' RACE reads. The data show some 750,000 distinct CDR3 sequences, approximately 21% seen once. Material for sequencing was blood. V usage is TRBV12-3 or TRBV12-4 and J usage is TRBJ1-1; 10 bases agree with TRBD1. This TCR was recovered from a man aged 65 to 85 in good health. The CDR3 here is CASSFWDRGKGEAFF. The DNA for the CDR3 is TGTGCCAGCAGTTTTTGGGACAGGGGAAAAGGTGAAGCTTTCTTT.